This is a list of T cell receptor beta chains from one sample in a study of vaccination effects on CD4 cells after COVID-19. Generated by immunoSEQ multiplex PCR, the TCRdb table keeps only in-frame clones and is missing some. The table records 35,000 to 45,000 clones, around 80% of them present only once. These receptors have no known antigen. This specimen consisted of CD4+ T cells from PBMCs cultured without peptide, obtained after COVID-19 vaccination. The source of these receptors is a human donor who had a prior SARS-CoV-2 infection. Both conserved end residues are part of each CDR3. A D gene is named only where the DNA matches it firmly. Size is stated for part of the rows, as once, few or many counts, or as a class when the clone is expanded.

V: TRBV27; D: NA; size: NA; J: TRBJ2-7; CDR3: CASSPKADGSPLLREQYF; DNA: TGTGCCAGCAGCCCCAAGGCGGACGGATCACCCTTACTACGGGAGCAGTACTTC
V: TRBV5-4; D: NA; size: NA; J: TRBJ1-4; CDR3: CASSPGGTTNEKLFF; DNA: TGTGCCAGCAGCCCCGGGGGGACGACAAATGAAAAACTGTTTTTT
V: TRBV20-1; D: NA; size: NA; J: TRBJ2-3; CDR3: CSASFPVTDTQYF; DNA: TGCAGTGCTAGTTTCCCCGTCACAGATACGCAGTATTTT
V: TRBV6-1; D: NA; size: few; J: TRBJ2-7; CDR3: CASSETVTYEQYF; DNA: TGTGCCAGCAGTGAAACGGTAACCTACGAGCAGTACTTC
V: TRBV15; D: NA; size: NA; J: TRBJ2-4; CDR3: CATSSGRRAANIQYF; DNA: TGTGCCACCAGCAGCGGGAGAAGGGCGGCGAACATTCAGTACTTC
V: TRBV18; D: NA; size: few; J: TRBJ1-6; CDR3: CASSPGPGGDSPLHF; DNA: TGTGCCAGCTCACCTGGCCCGGGCGGTGATTCACCCCTCCACTTT
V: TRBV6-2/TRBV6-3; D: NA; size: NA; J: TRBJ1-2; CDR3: CASSLDGNYGYTF; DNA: TGTGCCAGCAGCTTGGACGGTAACTATGGCTACACCTTC
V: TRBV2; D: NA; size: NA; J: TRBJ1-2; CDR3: CASSGQSGYHGYTF; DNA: TGTGCCAGCAGTGGTCAGTCAGGGTACCATGGCTACACCTTC
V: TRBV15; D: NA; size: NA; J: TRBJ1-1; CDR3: CATSRDMDSTEAFF; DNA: TGTGCCACCAGCAGAGATATGGATAGCACTGAAGCTTTCTTT
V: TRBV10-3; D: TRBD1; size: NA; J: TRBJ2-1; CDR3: CAIRTGVNEQFF; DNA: TGTGCCATCCGGACAGGGGTCAATGAGCAGTTCTTC
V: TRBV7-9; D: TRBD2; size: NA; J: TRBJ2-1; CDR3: CAGGGLAGGSRQFF; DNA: TGTGCCGGAGGGGGACTAGCGGGAGGTAGTAGGCAGTTCTTC
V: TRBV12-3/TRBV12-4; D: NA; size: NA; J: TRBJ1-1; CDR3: CASRTRLSEAFF; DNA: TGTGCCAGCAGGACCAGACTATCTGAAGCTTTCTTT
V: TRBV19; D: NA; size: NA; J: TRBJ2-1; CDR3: CASSIGRGDLNEQFF; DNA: TGTGCCAGTAGTATTGGGCGAGGGGACTTAAATGAGCAGTTCTTC
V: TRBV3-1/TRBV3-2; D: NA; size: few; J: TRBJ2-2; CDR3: CASSREGSTGELFF; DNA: TGTGCCAGCAGCCGAGAAGGGAGCACCGGGGAGCTGTTTTTT
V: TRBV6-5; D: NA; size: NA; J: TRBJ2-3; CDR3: CASSYADTQYF; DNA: TGTGCCAGCAGTTACGCAGATACGCAGTATTTT
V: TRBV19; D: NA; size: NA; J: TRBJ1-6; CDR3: CASSGSHSGTYNSPLHF; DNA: TGTGCCAGTAGTGGATCTCACTCAGGGACCTATAATTCACCCCTCCACTTT
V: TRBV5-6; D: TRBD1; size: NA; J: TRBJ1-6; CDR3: CASSLAGTEINSPLHF; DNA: TGTGCCAGCAGCTTGGCCGGGACAGAGATTAATTCACCCCTCCACTTT
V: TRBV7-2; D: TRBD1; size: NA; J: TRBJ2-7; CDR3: CASSLRTGVHEQYF; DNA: TGTGCCAGCAGCTTACGGACAGGGGTCCACGAGCAGTACTTC
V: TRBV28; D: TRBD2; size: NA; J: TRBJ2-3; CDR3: CASSLWRGISTDTQYF; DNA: TGTGCCAGCAGTTTATGGCGGGGGATAAGCACAGATACGCAGTATTTT
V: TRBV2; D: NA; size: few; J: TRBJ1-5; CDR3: CASKRQSNQPQHF; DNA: TGTGCCAGCAAGAGACAAAGCAATCAGCCCCAGCATTTT
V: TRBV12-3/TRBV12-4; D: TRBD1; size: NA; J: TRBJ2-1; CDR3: CASRGQGFNEQFF; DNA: TGTGCCAGCAGAGGACAGGGCTTCAATGAGCAGTTCTTC
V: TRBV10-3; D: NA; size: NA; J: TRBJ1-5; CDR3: CAIGSGTFNQPQHF; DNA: TGTGCCATCGGCTCCGGGACCTTCAATCAGCCCCAGCATTTT
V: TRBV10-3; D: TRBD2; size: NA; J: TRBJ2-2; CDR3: CAISESGGDTGELFF; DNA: TGTGCCATCAGTGAGTCGGGAGGGGACACCGGGGAGCTGTTTTTT
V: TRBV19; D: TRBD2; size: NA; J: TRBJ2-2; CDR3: CASRTSGGTNTGELFF; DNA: TGTGCCAGCCGGACTAGCGGGGGTACGAACACCGGGGAGCTGTTTTTT
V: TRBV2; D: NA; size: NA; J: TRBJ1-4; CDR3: CASSDRTTNEKLFF; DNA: TGTGCCAGCAGTGACAGGACCACGAATGAAAAACTGTTTTTT
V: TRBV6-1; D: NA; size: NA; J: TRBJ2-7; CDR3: CASSEHPDYEQYF; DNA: TGTGCCAGCAGTGAACACCCAGACTACGAGCAGTACTTC
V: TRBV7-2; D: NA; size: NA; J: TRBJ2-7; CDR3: CASSLDRAYGEQYF; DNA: TGTGCCAGCAGCTTAGACAGGGCCTATGGCGAGCAGTACTTC
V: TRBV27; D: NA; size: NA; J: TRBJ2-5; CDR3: CASSYYGETQYF; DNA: TGTGCCAGCAGTTATTATGGGGAGACCCAGTACTTC
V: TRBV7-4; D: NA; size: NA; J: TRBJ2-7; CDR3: CASSSTGRAYEQYF; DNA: TGTGCCAGCAGCTCCACAGGGAGGGCCTACGAGCAGTACTTC
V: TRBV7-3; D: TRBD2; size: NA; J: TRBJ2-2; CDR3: CASSLYRAASGHPTGELFF; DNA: TGTGCCAGCAGCTTATATAGGGCGGCTAGCGGGCATCCCACCGGGGAGCTGTTTTTT
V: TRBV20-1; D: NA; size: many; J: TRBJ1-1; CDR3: CSVRSRGEAFF; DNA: TGCAGTGTACGCTCACGAGGTGAAGCTTTCTTT
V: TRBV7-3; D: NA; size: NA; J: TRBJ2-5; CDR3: CASSLRGEYQETQYF; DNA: TGTGCCAGCAGCTTAAGGGGAGAGTACCAAGAGACCCAGTACTTC
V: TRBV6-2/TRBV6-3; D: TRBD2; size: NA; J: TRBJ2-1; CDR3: CASSYPKLAGGNNEQFF; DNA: TGTGCCAGCAGTTACCCCAAACTAGCGGGAGGGAACAATGAGCAGTTCTTC
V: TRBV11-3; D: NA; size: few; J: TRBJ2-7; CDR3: CASSLGDEQYF; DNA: TGTGCCAGCAGCTTAGGTGACGAGCAGTACTTC
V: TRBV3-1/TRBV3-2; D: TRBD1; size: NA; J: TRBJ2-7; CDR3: CASSHWDRAEYEQYF; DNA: TGTGCCAGCAGCCATTGGGACAGGGCAGAATACGAGCAGTACTTC
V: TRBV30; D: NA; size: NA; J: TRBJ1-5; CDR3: CAWSWDSNQPQHF; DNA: TGTGCCTGGAGTTGGGATAGCAATCAGCCCCAGCATTTT
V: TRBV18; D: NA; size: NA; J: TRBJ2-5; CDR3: CASSPVRETQYF; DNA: TGTGCCAGCTCACCGGTCCGGGAGACCCAGTACTTC
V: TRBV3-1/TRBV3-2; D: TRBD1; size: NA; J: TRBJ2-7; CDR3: CASSQEERTGFYEQYF; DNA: TGTGCCAGCAGCCAAGAAGAACGGACAGGGTTTTACGAGCAGTACTTC
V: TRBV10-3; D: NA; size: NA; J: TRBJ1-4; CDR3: CAISDIGGEKLFF; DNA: TGTGCCATCAGTGATATCGGGGGTGAAAAACTGTTTTTT
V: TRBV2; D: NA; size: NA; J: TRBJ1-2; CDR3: CASSGIQGSYGYTF; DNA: TGTGCCAGCAGTGGGATTCAGGGGTCCTATGGCTACACCTTC
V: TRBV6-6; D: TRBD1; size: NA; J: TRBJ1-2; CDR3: CASSRLGQALNYGYTF; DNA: TGTGCCAGCAGTAGGCTCGGACAGGCACTTAACTATGGCTACACCTTC
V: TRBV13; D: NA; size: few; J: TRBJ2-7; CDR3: CASSFRAGVYEQYF; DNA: TGTGCCAGCAGCTTTCGGGCAGGGGTCTACGAGCAGTACTTC
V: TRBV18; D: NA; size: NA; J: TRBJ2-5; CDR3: CASSPPSGGRQETQYF; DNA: TGTGCCAGCTCACCACCCTCCGGGGGCAGGCAAGAGACCCAGTACTTC
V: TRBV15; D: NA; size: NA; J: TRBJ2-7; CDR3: CATSRDFSGSPYEQYF; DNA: TGTGCCACCAGCAGAGATTTCAGCGGGTCCCCCTACGAGCAGTACTTC
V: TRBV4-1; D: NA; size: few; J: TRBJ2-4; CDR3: CASSHGRLAKNIQYF; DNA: TGCGCCAGCAGCCACGGACGGTTAGCCAAAAACATTCAGTACTTC